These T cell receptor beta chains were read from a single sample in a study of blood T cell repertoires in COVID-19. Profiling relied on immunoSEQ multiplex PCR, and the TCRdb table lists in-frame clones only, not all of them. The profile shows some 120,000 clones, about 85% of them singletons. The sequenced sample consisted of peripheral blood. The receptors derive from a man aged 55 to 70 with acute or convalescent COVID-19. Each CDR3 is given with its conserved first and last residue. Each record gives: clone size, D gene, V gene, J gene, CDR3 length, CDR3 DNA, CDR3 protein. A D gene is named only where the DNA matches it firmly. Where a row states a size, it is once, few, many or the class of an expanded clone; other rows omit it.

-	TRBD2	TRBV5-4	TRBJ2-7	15	TGTGCCAGCAGCTCCGGGGTAGCGGGTTCCTACGAGCAGTACTTC	CASSSGVAGSYEQYF
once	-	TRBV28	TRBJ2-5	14	TGTGCCAGCAGGGACGAGGGACTGAGATTGACCCAGTACTTC	CASRDEGLRLTQYF
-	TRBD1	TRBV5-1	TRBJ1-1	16	TGCGCCAGCAGCTTCGGGACAGGAGGATTGAACACTGAAGCTTTCTTT	CASSFGTGGLNTEAFF
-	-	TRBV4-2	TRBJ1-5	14	TGTGCCAGCAGCCAAGAGAGATTCAATCAGCCCCAGCATTTT	CASSQERFNQPQHF
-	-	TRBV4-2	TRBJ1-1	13	TGTGCCAGCAGCGTAAAGCCGAACACTGAAGCTTTCTTT	CASSVKPNTEAFF
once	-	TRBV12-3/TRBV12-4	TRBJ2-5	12	TGTGCCAGCAGTTACCTCGGAGAGACCCAGTACTTC	CASSYLGETQYF
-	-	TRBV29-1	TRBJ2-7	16	TGCAGCGTGTGTGGGGCGCCCGGAGGGAGTCCCTACGAGCAGTACTTC	CSVCGAPGGSPYEQYF
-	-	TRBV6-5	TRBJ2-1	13	TGTGCCAGCACTCGCAGGGCTCACAATGAGCAGTTCTTC	CASTRRAHNEQFF
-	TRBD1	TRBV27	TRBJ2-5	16	TGTGCCAGCAGTTTATATGGGACAGGTAGCCAAGAGACCCAGTACTTC	CASSLYGTGSQETQYF
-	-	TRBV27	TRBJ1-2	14	TGTGCCAGCAGTCCCGGGATCTTCAACTATGGCTACACCTTC	CASSPGIFNYGYTF
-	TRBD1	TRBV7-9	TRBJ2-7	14	TGTGCCAGCAGCCAAACGGGACAGTTCCACGAGCAGTACTTC	CASSQTGQFHEQYF
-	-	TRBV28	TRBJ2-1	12	TGTGCCAGCAGTTCGGCCGACGGGGAGCAGTTCTTC	CASSSADGEQFF
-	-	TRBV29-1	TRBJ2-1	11	TGCAGCGTCTCCGGGGGTCAGGGGCAGTTCTTC	CSVSGGQGQFF
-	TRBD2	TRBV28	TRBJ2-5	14	TGTGCCAGCAGTTTATTGCCGGGAGGGTCGACCCAGTACTTC	CASSLLPGGSTQYF
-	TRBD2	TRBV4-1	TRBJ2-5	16	TGCGCCAGCAGCCAAGATCAGACTAGCGGGAGGGAGACCCAGTACTTC	CASSQDQTSGRETQYF
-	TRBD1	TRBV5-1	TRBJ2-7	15	TGCGCCAGCAGCTTAGTGCCTCGGGACAGTCTCGAGCAGTACTTC	CASSLVPRDSLEQYF
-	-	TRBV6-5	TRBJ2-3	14	TGTGCCAGCCGCCAACTGTATGGCACAGATACGCAGTATTTT	CASRQLYGTDTQYF
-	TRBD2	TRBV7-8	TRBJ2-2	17	TGTGCCAGCAGCTTTAGCCGACTAGCGGGAAGCACCGGGGAGCTGTTTTTT	CASSFSRLAGSTGELFF
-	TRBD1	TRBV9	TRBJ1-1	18	TGTGCCAGCAGCTCAATAGTCGGACAGGGAATCGTTGGCACTGAAGCTTTCTTT	CASSSIVGQGIVGTEAFF
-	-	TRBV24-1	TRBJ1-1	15	TGTGCCACCAGTGATGGGCCGATTATGAACACTGAAGCTTTCTTT	CATSDGPIMNTEAFF
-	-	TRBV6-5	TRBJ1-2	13	TGTGCCAGCAGTTACGGGGGCGTCTATGGCTACACCTTC	CASSYGGVYGYTF
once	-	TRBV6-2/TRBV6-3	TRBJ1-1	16	TGTGCCAGCAGTTACGTTGGAGGCTACTCTAACACTGAAGCTTTCTTT	CASSYVGGYSNTEAFF
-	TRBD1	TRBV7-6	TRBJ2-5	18	TGTGCCAGCAGCGGGACAGGGGGCGGAGATAGGGTCCAAGAGACCCAGTACTTC	CASSGTGGGDRVQETQYF
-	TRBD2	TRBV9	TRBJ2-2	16	TGTGCCAGCAGCGTAGTCACTAGCGGACCCACCGGGGAGCTGTTTTTT	CASSVVTSGPTGELFF
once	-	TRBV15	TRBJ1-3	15	TGTGCCACCAGCAGAGATAACGGGTCTGGAAACACCATATATTTT	CATSRDNGSGNTIYF
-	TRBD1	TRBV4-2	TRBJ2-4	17	TGTGCCAGCAGCCCATCGACAGGGGCCGGGGCCAAAAACATTCAGTACTTC	CASSPSTGAGAKNIQYF
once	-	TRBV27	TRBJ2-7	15	TGTGCCAGCAGTTGGAACACTAAATACTCCTACGAGCAGTACTTC	CASSWNTKYSYEQYF
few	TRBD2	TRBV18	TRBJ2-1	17	TGTGCCAGCTCTCCCCTGGCGGGAGTAAGGGTGCGCAATGAGCAGTTCTTC	CASSPLAGVRVRNEQFF
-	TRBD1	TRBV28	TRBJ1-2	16	TGTGCCAGCAGTACCATGACAGGGGTTCCTAACTATGGCTACACCTTC	CASSTMTGVPNYGYTF
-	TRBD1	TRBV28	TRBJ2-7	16	TGTGCCAGCAGCCCGGCGCAGGGGGTATTCTCCTACGAGCAGTACTTC	CASSPAQGVFSYEQYF
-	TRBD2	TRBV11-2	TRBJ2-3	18	TGTGCCAGCAGCTTAACCCCCGGGCTAGCGGGACCCACAGATACGCAGTATTTT	CASSLTPGLAGPTDTQYF
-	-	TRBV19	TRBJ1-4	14	TGTGCCAGTACCTTCGACAGGACGGGTGAAAAACTGTTTTTT	CASTFDRTGEKLFF
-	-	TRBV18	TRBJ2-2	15	TGTGCCAGCTCCCCGACAAGCTCGAACACCGGGGAGCTGTTTTTT	CASSPTSSNTGELFF